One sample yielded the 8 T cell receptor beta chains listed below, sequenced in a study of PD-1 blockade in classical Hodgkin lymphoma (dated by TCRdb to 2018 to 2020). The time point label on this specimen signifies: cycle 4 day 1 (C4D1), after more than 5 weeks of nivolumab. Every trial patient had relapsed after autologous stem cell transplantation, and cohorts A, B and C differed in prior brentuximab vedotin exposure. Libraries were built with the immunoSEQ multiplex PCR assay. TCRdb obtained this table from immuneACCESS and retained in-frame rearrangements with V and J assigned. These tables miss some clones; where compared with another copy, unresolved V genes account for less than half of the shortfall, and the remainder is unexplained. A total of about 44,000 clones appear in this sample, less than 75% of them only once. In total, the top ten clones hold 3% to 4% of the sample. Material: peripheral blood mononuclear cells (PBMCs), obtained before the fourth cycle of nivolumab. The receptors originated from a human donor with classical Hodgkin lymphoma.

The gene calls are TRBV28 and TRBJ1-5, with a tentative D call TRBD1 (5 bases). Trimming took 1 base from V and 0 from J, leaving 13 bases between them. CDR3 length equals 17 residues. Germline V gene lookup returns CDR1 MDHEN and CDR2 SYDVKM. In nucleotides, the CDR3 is TGTGCCAGCAGTTTATCGGGGCCCGGGAATAGCAATCAGCCCCAGCATTTT. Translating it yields CASSLSGPGNSNQPQHF. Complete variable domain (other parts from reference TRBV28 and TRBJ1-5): DVKVTQSSRYLVKRTGEKVFLECVQDMDHENMFWYRQDPGLGLRLIYFSYDVKMKEKGDIPEGYSVSREKKERFSLILESASTNQTSMYLCASSLSGPGNSNQPQHFGDGTRLSIL.

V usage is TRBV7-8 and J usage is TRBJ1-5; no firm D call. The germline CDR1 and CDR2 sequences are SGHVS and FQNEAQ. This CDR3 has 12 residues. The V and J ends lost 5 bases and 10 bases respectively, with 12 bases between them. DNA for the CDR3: TGTGCCAGCAGCCCCCTCCCTTACCCCCAGCATTTT. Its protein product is CASSPLPYPQHF.

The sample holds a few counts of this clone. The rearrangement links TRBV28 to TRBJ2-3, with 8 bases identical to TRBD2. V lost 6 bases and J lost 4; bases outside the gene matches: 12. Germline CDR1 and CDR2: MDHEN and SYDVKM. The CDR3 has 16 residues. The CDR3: CASSLSSGSYSDTQYF. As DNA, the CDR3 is TGTGCCAGCAGCCTTTCGAGCGGGAGTTATTCAGATACGCAGTATTTT.

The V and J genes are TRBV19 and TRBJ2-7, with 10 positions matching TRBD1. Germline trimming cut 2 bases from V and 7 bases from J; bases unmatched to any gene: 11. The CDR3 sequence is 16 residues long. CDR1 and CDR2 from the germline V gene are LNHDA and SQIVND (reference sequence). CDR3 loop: CASSIRTGQGPGEQYF. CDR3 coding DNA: TGTGCCAGTAGTATAAGAACGGGACAGGGGCCTGGGGAGCAGTACTTC.

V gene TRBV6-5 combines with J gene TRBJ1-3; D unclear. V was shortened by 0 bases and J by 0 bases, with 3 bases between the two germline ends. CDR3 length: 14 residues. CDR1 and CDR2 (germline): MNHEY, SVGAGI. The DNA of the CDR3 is TGTGCCAGCAGTTACTCCCCCTCTGGAAACACCATATATTTT. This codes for CASSYSPSGNTIYF.

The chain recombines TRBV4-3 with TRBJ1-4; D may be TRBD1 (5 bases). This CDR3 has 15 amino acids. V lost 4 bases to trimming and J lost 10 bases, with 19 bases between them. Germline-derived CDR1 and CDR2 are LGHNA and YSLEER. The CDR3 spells CASSPSGKGKRKLFF. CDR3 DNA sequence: TGCGCCAGCAGCCCCTCTGGGAAGGGGAAGAGAAAACTGTTTTTT.

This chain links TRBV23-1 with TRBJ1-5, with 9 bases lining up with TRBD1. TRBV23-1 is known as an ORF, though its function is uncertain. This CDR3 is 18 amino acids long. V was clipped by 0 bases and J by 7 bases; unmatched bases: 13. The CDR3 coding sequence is TGCGCCAGCAGTCAATCACGAGAGAGGGACAGGGAGGGGCAGCCCCAGCATTTT. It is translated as CASSQSRERDREGQPQHF.

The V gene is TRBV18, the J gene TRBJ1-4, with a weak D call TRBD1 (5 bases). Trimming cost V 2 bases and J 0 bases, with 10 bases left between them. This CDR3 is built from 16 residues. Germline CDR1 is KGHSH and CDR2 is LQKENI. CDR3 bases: TGTGCCAGCTCACCAGAACAGGCAGCAACTAATGAAAAACTGTTTTTT. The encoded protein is CASSPEQAATNEKLFF.